The rows below give T cell receptor beta chains drawn from one sample of a study of spatial heterogeneity in lung cancer. TCRdb analysed the 5' RACE reads with MiXCR anew, one entry per CDR3 protein. The sample lists about 9,000 distinct CDR3 sequences; 5% to 6.5% were seen once. The material was lung tumor tissue, obtained at surgery. Every receptor here comes from a male donor with early-stage non-small cell lung cancer. Each CDR3 is given with its conserved first and last residue. A D gene is named only where the DNA matches it firmly. Only some rows state a clone size, as once, few, many or a class for expanded clones.

J gene,V gene,D gene,clone size,CDR3 DNA,CDR3 protein
TRBJ1-5,TRBV27,NA,many,TGTGCCAGCAGTTTAAACAGGGCCCAGCCCCAGCATTTT,CASSLNRAQPQHF
TRBJ2-3,TRBV7-2,NA,NA,TGTGCCAGCAGCCTGGGACTCGCCGACTCGCAGTATTTT,CASSLGLADSQYF
TRBJ1-1,TRBV6-5,NA,many,TGTGCCAGCAGTTTAGTGGGTAGCCCTGAAGCTTTCTTT,CASSLVGSPEAFF
TRBJ1-4,TRBV24-1,NA,medium-sized,TGTGCCACCAGTGGTCCAGATGAAAAACTGTTTTTT,CATSGPDEKLFF
TRBJ2-2,TRBV7-2,NA,many,TGTGCCAGCAGCTTATTTGAGGCCGGGGAGCTGTTTTTT,CASSLFEAGELFF
TRBJ2-3,TRBV20-1,TRBD2,medium-sized,TGCAGTGCTAGACGCGGGGGGGCCGGAGATACGCAGTATTTT,CSARRGGAGDTQYF
TRBJ2-1,TRBV12-3/TRBV12-4,NA,NA,TGTGCCAGCAGCCCCGGGAGTCGGGGGCTGGCTTCCCTCTACAATGAGCAGTTCTTC,CASSPGSRGLASLYNEQFF
TRBJ2-7,TRBV12-3/TRBV12-4,NA,large,TGTGCCACGAGTAGGTCCTACGAGCAGTACTTC,CATSRSYEQYF
TRBJ2-2,TRBV6-2/TRBV6-3,NA,NA,TGTGCCAGCAGTTACACAGGATTGTCCGGGGAGCTGTTTTTT,CASSYTGLSGELFF
TRBJ2-1,TRBV6-2/TRBV6-3,TRBD1,few,TGTGCCAGCAGCTACAGGGGCAATGAGCAGTTCTTC,CASSYRGNEQFF
TRBJ1-5,TRBV20-1,NA,medium-sized,TGCAGTGCCGTTACAGGGATTAGCAATCAGCCCCAGCATTTT,CSAVTGISNQPQHF
TRBJ2-2,TRBV7-2,NA,NA,TGTGCCAGCAGCTTAGCGGGTCAGGGTGCCGGGGAGCTGTTTTTT,CASSLAGQGAGELFF
TRBJ2-5,TRBV9,TRBD2,medium-sized,TGTGCCAGCAGCGTAGCAGCGGGAGGGCAAGAGACCCAGTACTTC,CASSVAAGGQETQYF
TRBJ2-3,TRBV28,NA,many,TGTGCCAGCTTGGGGAGGTGGGGGGATACGCAGTATTTT,CASLGRWGDTQYF
TRBJ1-2,TRBV30,NA,many,TGTGCCTGGAGCCCAGGGACACCCAACTATGGCTACACCTTC,CAWSPGTPNYGYTF
TRBJ2-7,TRBV2,NA,many,TGTGCCAGCAATGCGGAAACCTACGAGCAGTACTTC,CASNAETYEQYF
TRBJ1-5,TRBV5-4,NA,many,TGTGCCAGCAGCGCATCAGGCGGCAATCAGCCCCAGCATTTT,CASSASGGNQPQHF
TRBJ2-2,TRBV12-3/TRBV12-4,TRBD2,many,TGTGCCAGCACCTTCGGGGGGGCCCGGATGGTCGGGGAGCTGTTTTTT,CASTFGGARMVGELFF
TRBJ1-5,TRBV20-1,TRBD1,many,TGCAGTGCTAGGGGGACAGGGGGCGAACTAGGTCAGCCCCAGCATTTT,CSARGTGGELGQPQHF
TRBJ1-2,TRBV18,TRBD1,many,TGTGCCAGCTCACCGCAAACCAGGGGGTCGGACTATGGCTACACCTTC,CASSPQTRGSDYGYTF
TRBJ1-5,TRBV27,NA,many,TGTGCCAGCAGTTTAATGGGGGGCGGTCAGCCCCAGCATTTT,CASSLMGGGQPQHF
TRBJ1-3,TRBV6-7,NA,many,TGTGCCAGCAGTTACTCGAGTACTGGGAGATCCTCTGGAAACACCATATATTTT,CASSYSSTGRSSGNTIYF
TRBJ1-1,TRBV7-9,TRBD1,many,TGTGCCAGCAGCTATCCGGGACAGAAGAACACTGAAGCTTTCTTT,CASSYPGQKNTEAFF
TRBJ1-2,TRBV7-9,NA,medium-sized,TGTGCCAGCAGCTCGCAGGGATTAGCTAACTATGGCTACACCTTC,CASSSQGLANYGYTF
TRBJ2-6,TRBV23-1,NA,many,TGCGCCAGCAGACGGCATAAGCTAGACCAGGGGAGCTCTGGGGCCAACGTCCTGACTTTC,CASRRHKLDQGSSGANVLTF
TRBJ2-7,TRBV28,TRBD1,many,TGTGCCAGCAGGTATACAGGGGGTAGCTACGAGCAGTACTTC,CASRYTGGSYEQYF
TRBJ1-2,TRBV12-3/TRBV12-4,NA,many,TGTGCCAGCAGTTTACGCAGAGACTATGGCTACACCTTC,CASSLRRDYGYTF
TRBJ1-4,TRBV19,TRBD1,many,TGTGCCAGTAGTGTCGGGGACAGGGCTCCAGAAAAACTGTTTTTT,CASSVGDRAPEKLFF
TRBJ1-3,TRBV11-3,NA,few,TGTGCCAGCAGCTTATTGGGACGGATGACCTCTGGAAACACCATATATTTT,CASSLLGRMTSGNTIYF
TRBJ1-6,TRBV4-2,TRBD1,many,TGTGTGGCGACAGGGGAATTAAAAAATAATTCACCCCTCCACTTT,CVATGELKNNSPLHF
TRBJ2-1,TRBV11-2,NA,many,TGTGCCAGCAGCGCCAGACCCCCGACAGGTCACAATGAGCAGTTCTTC,CASSARPPTGHNEQFF
TRBJ1-6,TRBV18,TRBD1,NA,TGTGCCAGTTCGGGACAGGCAAATTCACCCCTCCACTTT,CASSGQANSPLHF
TRBJ1-1,TRBV9,NA,many,TGTGCCAGCAGCGGACACGGGGGGCTGGGCACTGAAGCTTTCTTT,CASSGHGGLGTEAFF
TRBJ1-6,TRBV27,TRBD1,many,TGTGCCAGCAGCCCGCGGGGACAGTCCAATTCACCCCTCCACTTT,CASSPRGQSNSPLHF
TRBJ2-3,TRBV20-1,TRBD2,few,TGCAGTGCTATACGGGGGGGCCTAGCGGGGGGTAATACGCAGTATTTT,CSAIRGGLAGGNTQYF
TRBJ2-1,TRBV30,TRBD1,NA,TGTGCCTGGAGTGTACGACTCAGGGGGCTTCTAGGGAATGAGCAGTTCTTC,CAWSVRLRGLLGNEQFF
TRBJ2-2,TRBV7-2,NA,many,TGTGCCAGCAGCCCCAGTCGGGTTGTCGGGGAGCTGTTTTTT,CASSPSRVVGELFF
TRBJ1-4,TRBV7-9,NA,many,TGTGCCAGCAGCTTAAATGAAATGGCAGGGACTTTT,CASSLNEMAGTF
TRBJ2-3,TRBV4-3,TRBD2,many,TGCGCCAGCAGCCAGGAGCCTAGCGGGGGGTCATTGGGAGATACGCAGTATTTT,CASSQEPSGGSLGDTQYF
TRBJ2-1,TRBV20-1,NA,medium-sized,TGCAGTGCTAGACTCGTAACCTCGGGATCCTACAATGAGCAGTTCTTC,CSARLVTSGSYNEQFF
TRBJ1-3,TRBV3-1,TRBD1,few,TGTGCCACCGGACAGGGCCTATCTGGAAACACCATATATTTT,CATGQGLSGNTIYF
TRBJ1-6,TRBV7-2,NA,many,TGTGCCAGCAGCTCGGACAGCAGCTCCTATAATTCACCCCTCCACTTT,CASSSDSSSYNSPLHF
TRBJ2-7,TRBV20-1,TRBD2,many,TGCAGTGCTAGGGAGCCGGGACTATATTCCTACCAGTACTTC,CSAREPGLYSYQYF
TRBJ2-3,TRBV5-4,NA,few,TGTGCCAGCAGCTTGCTTATGGATACGCAGTATTTT,CASSLLMDTQYF
TRBJ2-5,TRBV5-5,TRBD1,NA,TGTGCCAGCAGCTTGGGGACAGGGGCAAAAGAGACCCAGTACTTC,CASSLGTGAKETQYF
TRBJ1-4,TRBV27,TRBD1,many,TGTGCCAGCAGTGGAACGACAGGGACAACTAATGAAAAACTGTTTTTT,CASSGTTGTTNEKLFF
TRBJ2-3,TRBV11-2,TRBD2,many,TGTGCCAGCAGCTTAGTGTCGGGGGGGACCACAGATACGCAGTATTTT,CASSLVSGGTTDTQYF
TRBJ2-7,TRBV28,NA,once,TGTGCCAGCAGTAGCCCGGGGGACAAATCAAACTACGAGCAGTACTTC,CASSSPGDKSNYEQYF
TRBJ2-1,TRBV6-5,NA,few,TGTGCCAGCAGTTACTTATCAACGGGGGAGCAGTTCTTC,CASSYLSTGEQFF
TRBJ1-6,TRBV19,NA,NA,TGTGCCAGTACCAGAGGGTCTGGTTCACCCCTCCACTTT,CASTRGSGSPLHF
TRBJ1-6,TRBV5-4,TRBD1,many,TGTGCCAGCAGCCTCCCACAGGGGGCGAAGTATAATTCACCCCTCCACTTT,CASSLPQGAKYNSPLHF
TRBJ2-1,TRBV5-1,TRBD1,many,TGCGCCAGCAGCCTCGCCGGACAGGGGGCTTTCAATGAGCAGTTCTTC,CASSLAGQGAFNEQFF
TRBJ2-7,TRBV6-5,TRBD1,few,TGTGCCAGCAGTTACTCGTGGGACAGGACCTACGAGCAGTACTTC,CASSYSWDRTYEQYF
TRBJ1-6,TRBV11-1,NA,many,TGTGCCAGCAGCTTCATACAGGGAGGTAATTCACCCCTCCACTTT,CASSFIQGGNSPLHF
TRBJ1-1,TRBV5-6,NA,many,TGTGCCAGCAGCTTGGACGGGAAGAACACTGAAGCTTTCTTT,CASSLDGKNTEAFF
TRBJ1-2,TRBV12-3/TRBV12-4,NA,medium-sized,TGTGCCAGCAGTTTATCCTCAGGGATTACTGGCTACACCTTC,CASSLSSGITGYTF
TRBJ1-6,TRBV7-3,NA,many,TGTGCCAGCAGCCCCCGCGGGGCTGATAATTCACCCCTCCACTTT,CASSPRGADNSPLHF